This passage covers 22 T cell receptor beta chains from one sample sequenced in a study of blood T cells in healthy people across ages. Using a J-beta primer mix together with a sample-barcoded 5' primer, a second PCR was run for roughly 7 to 12 cycles. TCRdb passed the 5' RACE reads through MiXCR, listing each CDR3 protein once. The repertoire includes hundreds of thousands of distinct CDR3 sequences, around 52% of them detected once, and roughly 13% sits in the top ten. The sequenced sample consisted of blood. These TCRs come from a woman of 80 years or more in good health.

The chain combines TRBV29-1 with TRBJ2-1, with 9 positions matching TRBD2. With 4 bases clipped from V and 4 bases from J, the junction kept 5 bases outside the gene matches. Germline V gene sequence: CDR1 SQVTM, CDR2 ANQGSEA. CDR3 length: 14 residues. CDR3 loop: CSVVGGGDYNEQFF. DNA for the CDR3: TGCAGCGTTGTCGGCGGGGGGGATTACAATGAGCAGTTCTTC.

This clonotype was recorded only once. The chain has TRBV20-1 and TRBJ2-7; the match to TRBD2 covers 9 bases. The CDR3 has 14 amino acids. J gave up 4 bases and V 3 bases, and 7 bases lay outside the gene matches. Germline loops: CDR1 DFQATT, CDR2 SNEGSKA (reference sequence). DNA for the CDR3: TGCAGTGCTAGTCGGCCTAGCGGGGATTACGAGCAGTACTTC. Translated: CSASRPSGDYEQYF.

V gene TRBV6-1 combines with J gene TRBJ2-1; possibly TRBD1 for D (6 bases). The assigned J gene may be wrong: the sequence end matches TRBJ2-7 better. CDR1 and CDR2 (germline): MNHNS, SASEGT. The CDR3 is 20 amino acids. The DNA for the CDR3 is TGTGCCAGCAGTGAATCTGGGTTGAGGGGGAGAGATGGCTCCCACAATGAGCAGTACTTC. Translating gives CASSESGLRGRDGSHNEQYF.

DNA of the CDR3: TGCAGTGCTAGAGATAGACGCAGGGGGAGTGGGAACACTGAAGCTTTCTTT. Protein: CSARDRRRGSGNTEAFF. The V gene is TRBV20-1, the J gene TRBJ1-1; 7 bases are a match to TRBD1. V dropped 0 bases and J dropped 1; count of bases not matched to a gene: 11. CDR3 size: 17 residues. Looked up from germline, CDR1 is DFQATT and CDR2 is SNEGSKA (reference sequence).

This clonotype was counted only a few times. The chain links TRBV5-1 to TRBJ1-1; D is unclear. The CDR3 spans 17 residues. V lost 0 bases and J lost 5, with 20 bases in between. Germline V gives CDR1 SGHRS, CDR2 YFSETQ. The CDR3 spells CASSLERPGSGSTEAFF. The CDR3, as DNA: TGCGCCAGCAGCTTGGAGCGGCCAGGATCGGGTAGTACTGAAGCTTTCTTT.

This sequence joins TRBV29-1 and TRBJ1-4; D ambiguous. V was pared by 1 base and J by 5 bases, with 2 bases between. This CDR3 is built from 11 residues. Germline loops: CDR1 SQVTM, CDR2 ANQGSEA. The CDR3 here is CSVEVNEKLFF. As DNA, the CDR3 is TGCAGCGTTGAAGTGAATGAAAAACTGTTTTTT.

The V gene is TRBV20-1, the J gene TRBJ1-5, with D maybe TRBD1 (5 bases). Germline V lookup: CDR1 DFQATT, CDR2 SNEGSKA (reference sequence). This CDR3 contains 12 residues. V was shortened by 6 bases and J by 5 bases, with 11 bases between the two germline ends. CDR3 sequence reads: CSAGVGHQPQHF. The CDR3 DNA sequence: TGCAGTGCGGGGGTGGGGCATCAGCCCCAGCATTTT.

This clonotype was seen once. The chain couples TRBV5-4 to TRBJ2-5, with TRBD1 identical over 9 bases. Per germline, CDR1 SGHNT and CDR2 YYREEE (reference sequence). The CDR3 contains 15 residues. The J segment lost 1 base and the V segment lost 5 bases, leaving 6 bases of the junction unmatched. CDR3 sequence reads: CASSSDRGLQETQYF. CDR3 coding DNA: TGTGCCAGCAGTTCGGACAGGGGTCTCCAAGAGACCCAGTACTTC.

At least ten counts were recorded for this clonotype. The V call is TRBV7-2, the J call TRBJ2-3, with D maybe TRBD2 (6 bases). CDR1 is SGHTA and CDR2 is FQGNSA in the germline V gene. V was shortened by 3 bases and J by 0 bases, with 19 bases between the two germline ends. CDR3 length: 18 amino acids. Here the CDR3 DNA reads TGTGCCAGCAGCTTCCCTCCTACAATAGCGGTTAGCACAGATACGCAGTATTTT. Amino acids: CASSFPPTIAVSTDTQYF. The variable domain in full, with the rest retrieved from reference TRBV7-2 and TRBJ2-3, is GAGVSQSPSNKVTEKGKDVELRCDPISGHTALYWYRQSLGQGLEFLIYFQGNSAPDKSGLPSDRFSAERTGGSVSTLTIQRTQQEDSAVYLCASSFPPTIAVSTDTQYFGPGTRLTVL.

About this clonotype itself: It may be a read error: a sequence one base away is much more abundant. The chain has TRBV29-1 and TRBJ2-5; D uncertain. CDR1 is SQVTM, CDR2 ANQGSEA, per germline. The CDR3 covers 12 residues. V lost 0 bases, J lost 11 bases, and 13 bases lay in between. The CDR3 sequence is CSVEEGNRGQYF. The CDR3 DNA follows: TGCAGCGTTGAAGAGGGGAATCGTGGGCAGTACTTC.

This clonotype occurred many times. V usage is TRBV6-5 and J usage is TRBJ1-2, with D unclear. Germline V gene data show CDR1 as MNHEY and CDR2 as SVGAGI. V was clipped by 8 bases and J by 2 bases, with 12 bases between them. The CDR3 is 13 amino acids. CDR3 coding DNA: TGTGCCAGCCACCGTCAGGAAAACTATGGCTACACCTTC. This encodes CASHRQENYGYTF.

The rearrangement uses TRBV9 and TRBJ1-3; no clear D. The V end was cut by 0 bases, the J end by 6 bases, with 13 bases between. The germline CDR1 and CDR2 sequences are SGDLS and YYNGEE. The CDR3 runs to 15 residues. The CDR3 region is CASSVGGSETNTIYF. DNA for the CDR3: TGTGCCAGCAGCGTAGGAGGGTCCGAGACAAACACCATATATTTT.

This chain uses TRBV20-1 with TRBJ1-1; TRBD1 aligns across 9 bases. Trimming took 2 bases from V and 6 from J; bases not matched to a gene: 7. The CDR3 runs to 14 residues. Per the germline V gene, CDR1 is DFQATT and CDR2 is SNEGSKA (reference sequence). The CDR3: CSARRGQGGAEAFF. The CDR3 DNA follows: TGCAGTGCTAGACGGGGACAGGGTGGGGCTGAAGCTTTCTTT.

DNA of the CDR3: TGTGCCAGCGAGGGGGGTCGGGAAGCTTTCTTT. It codes for CASEGGREAFF. V is TRBV3-1 and J is TRBJ1-1, with D perhaps TRBD1 (6 bases). The germline gives CDR1 LGHDT, CDR2 YNNKEL (reference sequence). Trimming removed 8 bases from V and 8 bases from J, with 12 bases in between. CDR3 length: 11 residues.

This clonotype was seen many times. V is TRBV6-2 or TRBV6-3 and J is TRBJ2-3; D might be TRBD1 (5 bases). V lost 5 bases, J lost 5 bases, and 14 bases lay in between. Per the germline V gene, CDR1 is MNHEY and CDR2 is SVGEGT. The CDR3 consists of 14 residues. CDR3 nucleotides: TGTGCCAGCAGTGGGGCCGGAAAGCGAGATACGCAGTATTTT. Its protein product is CASSGAGKRDTQYF.

This clonotype was counted only a few times. The rearrangement uses TRBV29-1 and TRBJ1-1, with TRBD1 identical over 7 bases. From germline, CDR1 is SQVTM and CDR2 ANQGSEA. The CDR3 contains 12 residues. The J segment lost 3 bases and the V segment lost 4 bases, leaving 2 bases of the junction unmatched. DNA for the CDR3: TGCAGCGTTGGAACAGGGGACACTGAAGCTTTCTTT. It codes for CSVGTGDTEAFF.

The rearrangement uses TRBV7-3 and TRBJ1-1; a possible D gene is TRBD1 (5 bases). Germline CDR1 is SGHTA and CDR2 is FQGTGA. V shed 0 bases and J shed 6 bases, with 11 bases lying between them. The CDR3 spans 14 residues. DNA for the CDR3: TGTGCCAGCAGCTTAACTCCAGGGAAATCTGAAGCTTTCTTT. Its translation: CASSLTPGKSEAFF. Drawing the rest from reference TRBV7-3 and TRBJ1-1, the complete variable domain is GAGVSQTPSNKVTEKGKYVELRCDPISGHTALYWYRQSLGQGPEFLIYFQGTGAADDSGLPNDRFFAVRPEGSVSTLKIQRTERGDSAVYLCASSLTPGKSEAFFGQGTRLTVV.

This clonotype occurred a few times. This sequence joins TRBV10-3 and TRBJ1-3; D is uncertain. CDR1 is ENHRY, CDR2 SYGVKD, per germline. The CDR3 has 12 amino acids. V lost 7 bases and J 2 bases, leaving 6 bases between the germline ends. The CDR3 coding sequence is TGTGCCATCATGAGTACTGGAAACACCATATATTTT. Protein product: CAIMSTGNTIYF.

V gene TRBV7-6 combines with J gene TRBJ1-1, with TRBD1 identical over 8 bases. V lost 2 bases, J lost 11 bases, and 7 bases stayed unmatched. Looked up from germline, CDR1 is SGHVS and CDR2 is FNYEAQ. This CDR3 contains 13 residues. This CDR3 reads CASSLNDRGHAFF. CDR3 in DNA: TGTGCCAGCAGCTTAAATGACAGGGGCCACGCTTTCTTT.

Comments on this clonotype: This may be a read error, as it is one base from a much larger clone. This sequence joins TRBV5-1 and TRBJ2-7; D is tentatively TRBD1 or TRBD2 (5 bases each). Germline V gives CDR1 SGHRS, CDR2 YFSETQ. The CDR3 sequence is 13 residues long. The CDR3 bases are TGCGCCAGCGGCTTGGTGGGGGCCTACGAGCAGTACTTC. Amino acid sequence: CASGLVGAYEQYF.

In this sample, this clonotype turned up once. V usage is TRBV29-1 and J usage is TRBJ2-1, with 11 positions matching TRBD2. V lost 3 bases to trimming and J lost 8 bases; unmatched junction nucleotides: 9. This CDR3 has 15 amino acids. Germline CDR1 reads SQVTM; CDR2 reads ANQGSEA. Here the CDR3 reads CSVDATSGKFHEQFF. The CDR3 DNA reads TGCAGCGTTGACGCGACTAGCGGGAAGTTCCATGAGCAGTTCTTC.

This clonotype was detected only once. A junction boundary mismatches the germline segment, possibly from a read error. The V gene is TRBV7-2, the J gene TRBJ2-5; no clear D gene. CDR3 size: 11 residues. Germline assignment: CDR1 SGHTA and CDR2 FQGNSA. The DNA of the CDR3 is TGTGCCGGCAGCCAGTGGGAGACCCAGTACTTC. Its protein product is CAGSQWETQYF.